Listed below are T cell receptor beta chains from one sample, sequenced in a study of cytotoxic CD8 clonotypes in ibrutinib-treated CLL. Some clones are missing from TCRdb's copy, which holds only in-frame ones; the method was immunoSEQ multiplex PCR. The table records some 300,000 clones, around four fifths of them present only once. The input for sequencing was PBMCs, taken before ibrutinib treatment. The receptor set was obtained from a human donor with chronic lymphocytic leukemia. The CDR3 runs from the conserved cysteine through the conserved F or W. The D gene is left open where the match is weak. For some rows the clone size is stated as once, few or many, or as a class when expanded; others skip it.

j_call | d_call | clone_size | v_call | cdr3_nt | cdr3_aa
TRBJ2-7 | - | - | TRBV7-3 | TGTGCCAGCAGCTGGACTATTGCGCAGTACTTC | CASSWTIAQYF
TRBJ1-2 | TRBD1 | - | TRBV7-2 | TGTGCCAGCAGCCCCAGACAGGGGGCCCTCGATAACGTTAACTATGGCTACACCTTC | CASSPRQGALDNVNYGYTF
TRBJ2-7 | - | - | TRBV6-5 | TGTGCCAGCAGTCGGGACGGGTACGAGCAGTACTTC | CASSRDGYEQYF
TRBJ2-1 | TRBD2 | - | TRBV11-2 | TGTGCCAGCAGCTTAGATCTGGCTAGCGGGAGGAATGAGCAGTTCTTC | CASSLDLASGRNEQFF
TRBJ2-2 | TRBD1 | few | TRBV19 | TGTGCCAGTAGAGTCAGGGGGCTTGACACCGGGGAGCTGTTTTTT | CASRVRGLDTGELFF
TRBJ2-7 | - | - | TRBV7-9 | TGTGCCAGCAGCTTAGGGCAGCTCTACGAGCAGTACTTC | CASSLGQLYEQYF
TRBJ2-7 | - | - | TRBV25-1 | TGTGCCAGCAGTGAAGGATGGGGAAGCTCCTACGAGCAGTACTTC | CASSEGWGSSYEQYF
TRBJ2-3 | - | - | TRBV7-2 | TGTGCCAGCAGCTTCGTCTGGGGTGCGTCCGATACGCAGTATTTT | CASSFVWGASDTQYF
TRBJ2-6 | - | - | TRBV5-4 | TGTGCCAGCAGACCGGCGGGGAGCTCTGGGGCCAACGTCCTGACTTTC | CASRPAGSSGANVLTF
TRBJ2-3 | - | - | TRBV6-6 | TGTGCCAGCAGGGACCCGCGGTCACCCTTCACAGATACGCAGTATTTT | CASRDPRSPFTDTQYF
TRBJ2-7 | TRBD2 | - | TRBV11-3 | TGTGCCAGCAGCTTACTAGCGGGAGATGGCGAGCAGTACTTC | CASSLLAGDGEQYF
TRBJ2-1 | - | - | TRBV6-6 | TGTGCCAGCAGTACTCGGAGGGCCTCAAACAATGAGCAGTTCTTC | CASSTRRASNNEQFF
TRBJ2-1 | TRBD2 | - | TRBV18 | TGTGCCAGCTCACTATCGGGACTAGCGGGACAATCTTACAATGAGCAGTTCTTC | CASSLSGLAGQSYNEQFF
TRBJ2-7 | - | - | TRBV19 | TGTGCCAGTACGCGGGGCCCCTCCTACGAGCAGTACTTC | CASTRGPSYEQYF
TRBJ2-2 | TRBD1 | - | TRBV4-1 | TGCGCCAGCGGCCGGGACAGTAACACCGGGGAGCTGTTTTTT | CASGRDSNTGELFF
TRBJ1-2 | - | - | TRBV9 | TGTGCCAGCAGCGTCAACTATGGCTACACCTTC | CASSVNYGYTF
TRBJ1-4 | - | - | TRBV18 | TGTGCCAGCTCACCGCGGGAGACTAATGAAAAACTGTTTTTT | CASSPRETNEKLFF
TRBJ2-5 | TRBD1 | once | TRBV4-2 | TGTGCCAGCAGCCAAGAAGGACAGGGAACACCTAACCAGGTGACCCAGTACTTC | CASSQEGQGTPNQVTQYF
TRBJ1-4 | - | - | TRBV5-6 | TGTGCCAGCAGCTTGGTTGGGACGGAAAATGAAAAACTGTTTTTT | CASSLVGTENEKLFF
TRBJ2-1 | TRBD2 | - | TRBV19 | TGTGCCAGTAGTAGGACTAGATTTAACCGCAATGAGCAGTTCTTC | CASSRTRFNRNEQFF
TRBJ2-1 | TRBD2 | - | TRBV13 | TGTGCCAGCAGCTCAACCGGTCGGACTAGCGGTTACAATGAGCAGTTCTTC | CASSSTGRTSGYNEQFF
TRBJ2-3 | - | - | TRBV28 | TGTGCCGAGGGGGGTCGCGGTACGCAGTATTTT | CAEGGRGTQYF
TRBJ1-2 | - | - | TRBV6-5 | TGTGCCAGCAGTCGGACTCAGACAGACTTCTATGGCTACACCTTC | CASSRTQTDFYGYTF
TRBJ2-7 | - | - | TRBV19 | TGTGCCAGTAGTATACGCGGAAGCTCCTACGAGCAGTACTTC | CASSIRGSSYEQYF
TRBJ2-7 | TRBD2 | - | TRBV7-2 | TGTGCCAGCAGCTTAGATCCGAGACGGGAGGACGAGCAGTACTTC | CASSLDPRREDEQYF
TRBJ2-7 | - | once | TRBV5-1 | TGCGCCAGCAGCCGAACCTCGGGGGCTAGCTCCTACGAGCAGTACTTC | CASSRTSGASSYEQYF
TRBJ1-2 | - | - | TRBV4-1 | TGCGCCAGCAGCCACTCGAGGGAGGATAGCGACGGCTACACCTTC | CASSHSREDSDGYTF
TRBJ2-7 | - | few | TRBV7-3 | TGTGCCAGCAGCCAGACCAATGGCGAGCAGTACTTC | CASSQTNGEQYF
TRBJ1-1 | - | once | TRBV14 | TGTGCCAGCAGCCAACGCTTAAACACTGAAGCTTTCTTT | CASSQRLNTEAFF
TRBJ1-2 | TRBD1 | - | TRBV18 | TGTGCCAGCTCACCTACGTCGGGACAGGGTATCAGCTACACCTTC | CASSPTSGQGISYTF